This TCR beta chain was sequenced during a study of regulatory and conventional T cells in RAG deficiency. Study results and caveats: Shannon entropy was markedly lower and Simpson indices higher in RAG-deficient patients than control T-cell subsets.

Here immunoSEQ multiplex PCR was the method, and the copy in TCRdb shows in-frame clones only, minus some. Seen here are about 7,100 clones, roughly 89% observed once, and the top ten hold approximately 1.5%. CDR1 and CDR2 from the germline V gene are SGHNT and YYREEE (reference sequence). This CDR3 contains 14 residues. J lost 5 bases, V lost 2 bases, and 6 bases had no gene match. Blood CD4+ CD25-high CD127-low regulatory T cells supplied the genomic DNA template. With respect to this clone: Antigen: not known.

These records were also assigned to another study, of regulatory T cells. That paper notes: The PCR used 52 TRBV and 13 TRBJ primers.

The sequencing sample was made of CD127- CD25+ CD4+ Tregs sorted from blood. The TCR was taken from a human donor in good health. This chain uses TRBV5-4 with TRBJ2-5; TRBD1 matches 7 bases. The DNA of the CDR3 is TGTGCCAGCAGCTTAAGGGGGCTTGATGAGACCCAGTACTTC. Its protein product is CASSLRGLDETQYF.